Each of the 25 T cell receptor beta chains below was sequenced from the same sample in a study of blood T cell repertoires in COVID-19. TCRdb keeps only in-frame clones here, not all; method: immunoSEQ multiplex PCR. Of roughly 100,000 clones listed, 81% are singletons. The sequenced sample was peripheral blood. All receptors derive from a woman in her seventies with acute or convalescent COVID-19.

This chain's CDR3 is CASSSLEGRRNTIYF. The DNA of the CDR3 is TGTGCCAGCAGCTCCCTTGAGGGGAGGAGAAACACCATATATTTT. The genes are TRBV6-5 and TRBJ1-3; weak D call: TRBD1 (5 bases). Trimming removed 6 bases at V and 5 bases at J, with 17 bases between. The CDR3 is 15 amino acids. CDR1 and CDR2 (germline): MNHEY, SVGAGI.

The chain recombines TRBV7-8 with TRBJ2-2; no clear D gene. Trimming stripped 1 base from V and 0 bases from J, with 6 bases between. Germline CDR1 is SGHVS and CDR2 is FQNEAQ. This CDR3 spans 15 amino acids. The CDR3 region is CASSLGSANTGELFF. Here the CDR3 DNA reads TGTGCCAGCAGCTTAGGTTCAGCGAACACCGGGGAGCTGTTTTTT.

V is TRBV18 and J is TRBJ2-6; 7 nucleotides line up with TRBD1. CDR3 length: 18 amino acids. Germline V lookup: CDR1 KGHSH, CDR2 LQKENI. V lost 2 bases and J lost 0; bases outside the gene matches: 7. CDR3 in amino acids: CASSPIQGTFSGANVLTF. CDR3 coding DNA: TGTGCCAGCTCACCAATACAGGGGACATTCTCTGGGGCCAACGTCCTGACTTTC.

In its sample, this clone was seen a few times. The same CDR3 also results from other DNA sequences found in this sample. The chain uses TRBV7-9 and TRBJ2-7; D perhaps matches TRBD1 (7 bases). V dropped 5 bases and J dropped 3 bases, with 8 bases sitting between them. Germline-derived CDR1 and CDR2 are SEHNR and FQNEAQ (reference sequence). The CDR3 is 12 amino acids. The CDR3 bases are TGTGCCAGCAGCCAGGGGGGCTACGAGCAGTACTTC. Encoded protein: CASSQGGYEQYF.

The rearrangement links TRBV6-1 to TRBJ2-1; TRBD2 agrees at 15 bases. Germline V gene lookup returns CDR1 MNHNS and CDR2 SASEGT. The ends lost 4 bases at V and 7 bases at J; junction bases unmatched: 8. The CDR3 is made up of 17 amino acids. CDR3 bases: TGTGCCAGCAGTGGGACTAGCGGGAGGGCCCAGGGGAATGAGCAGTTCTTC. This sequence encodes CASSGTSGRAQGNEQFF.

The chain couples TRBV6-5 to TRBJ1-3; D not resolved. The CDR3 has 14 residues. Germline values: CDR1 MNHEY, CDR2 SVGAGI. Between the trimmed V and J ends, which lost 5 bases and 0 bases, there was a span of 8 bases. As DNA, the CDR3 is TGTGCCAGCAGTCGCGGTACCTCTGGAAACACCATATATTTT. This translates into CASSRGTSGNTIYF.

The rearrangement joins TRBV5-1 to TRBJ2-5; 12 bases agree with TRBD2. V was clipped by 1 base and J by 2 bases; unmatched bases: 9. Looked up from germline, CDR1 is SGHRS and CDR2 is YFSETQ. The CDR3 totals 18 residues. The CDR3: CASSLPHGTSGGQETQYF. CDR3 nucleotides: TGCGCCAGCAGCTTGCCCCACGGAACTAGCGGGGGGCAAGAGACCCAGTACTTC.

This clone occurred once. The chain is built from TRBV11-2 and TRBJ2-3; unclear D gene. The CDR3 loop spans 12 amino acids. Trimming pared 3 bases from V and 5 bases from J, leaving 6 bases between. Germline-derived CDR1 and CDR2 are SGHAT and FQNNGV. DNA for the CDR3: TGTGCCAGCAGCTTTTCCCAAGATACGCAGTATTTT. This gives the protein CASSFSQDTQYF.

V is TRBV29-1 and J is TRBJ1-2; D is unresolved. Germline-derived CDR1 and CDR2 are SQVTM and ANQGSEA. The CDR3 extends over 14 amino acids. V was clipped by 6 bases and J by 8 bases, with 22 bases between them. The CDR3 reads CSVPSSQASWGYTF. In DNA, the CDR3 is TGCAGCGTCCCTTCCAGCCAGGCCTCGTGGGGCTACACCTTC.

The chain uses TRBV4-3 and TRBJ1-2, with 7 bases matching TRBD1. J lost 5 bases, V lost 0 bases, and 6 bases had no gene match. Germline-derived CDR1 and CDR2 are LGHNA and YSLEER. There are 15 residues in the CDR3. CDR3 in amino acids: CASSQDRDSGYGYTF. CDR3 nucleotide sequence: TGCGCCAGCAGCCAAGACCGGGACAGCGGGTATGGCTACACCTTC.

This chain links TRBV7-2 with TRBJ1-4; D is undetermined. Germline loops: CDR1 SGHTA, CDR2 FQGNSA. This CDR3 region has 14 residues. The ends were cut back, 0 bases at V and 8 bases at J, with 10 bases in the middle. CDR3 residues: CASSLARSGEKLFF. The CDR3 coding sequence is TGTGCCAGCAGCTTAGCGCGGTCTGGGGAAAAACTGTTTTTT.

The gene calls are TRBV30 and TRBJ2-7; a weak D match, TRBD2 (6 bases). With 3 bases removed from V and 3 bases from J, the gap between germline ends came to 12 bases. The CDR3 runs 13 residues. The germline CDR1 and CDR2 sequences are GTSNPN and SVGIG (reference sequence). The CDR3 region is CAWRGGRNYEQYF. The CDR3 nucleotides read TGTGCCTGGAGGGGAGGCCGCAACTACGAGCAGTACTTC.

Only one count was recorded for this clone. The rearrangement links TRBV24-1 to TRBJ2-2; 7 bases are shared with TRBD1. The CDR3 totals 15 residues. V lost 4 bases, J lost 6 bases, and 7 bases stayed unmatched. The germline V gene encodes CDR1 KGHDR and CDR2 SFDVKD. The CDR3 loop is CATSDRKGGPGELFF. CDR3 sequence (DNA): TGTGCCACCAGTGACCGCAAAGGGGGCCCCGGGGAGCTGTTTTTT.

The CDR3 spells CASSFGDRDYEQFF. CDR3 sequence (DNA): TGCGCCAGCAGCTTTGGCGACAGGGATTATGAGCAGTTCTTC. The genes are TRBV5-1 and TRBJ2-1; 7 bases align to TRBD1. J was trimmed by 8 bases and V by 2 bases; bases with no gene match: 7. The CDR3 is 14 amino acids. The germline V gene has CDR1 SGHRS and CDR2 YFSETQ.

As for this clone: No conserved phenylalanine or tryptophan ends this CDR3, so it is likely a read error. This chain uses TRBV24-1 with TRBJ2-3; 10 bases map to TRBD2. The CDR3 length is 19 residues. CDR1 KGHDR and CDR2 SFDVKD come from the germline V gene. The V segment lost 0 bases and the J segment 1 base; nucleotides outside the gene matches: 9. The CDR3 bases are TGTGCCACCAGTGATTTGGGCGGCGCCGGGACTAGCGGCACAGATACGCAGTATTTA. The encoded protein is CATSDLGGAGTSGTDTQYL.

The V call is TRBV15, the J call TRBJ2-3, with 10 bases lining up with TRBD2. The CDR3 is 15 amino acids. Germline trimming cut 3 bases from V and 7 bases from J; bases unmatched to any gene: 7. CDR1 is LNHNV and CDR2 is YYDKDF in the germline V gene (reference sequence). CDR3 sequence (DNA): TGTGCCACCAGCAGCCCGGGACTAGCGTCCAATACGCAGTATTTT. Translating it yields CATSSPGLASNTQYF. Drawing the rest from reference TRBV15 and TRBJ2-3, the complete variable domain is DAMVIQNPRYQVTQFGKPVTLSCSQTLNHNVMYWYQQKSSQAPKLLFHYYDKDFNNEADTPDNFQSRRPNTSFCFLDIRSPGLGDTAMYLCATSSPGLASNTQYFGPGTRLTVL.

J is TRBJ1-4 and V is TRBV10-1, with D unresolved. Deletions cut 0 bases from V and 6 bases from J, with 8 bases between. Germline V gene sequence: CDR1 WNHNN, CDR2 SYGVQD (reference sequence). CDR3 length: 14 residues. As DNA, the CDR3 is TGCGCCAGCAGTGAGTCCGGCGGTGATGAAAAACTGTTTTTT. Translated, it gives CASSESGGDEKLFF.

DNA of the CDR3: TGCGCCAGCAGCCAAGGGCCAGCGGGAGGGCCAAGGACCCAGTACTTC. Translated: CASSQGPAGGPRTQYF. The V gene is TRBV4-1, the J gene TRBJ2-5; the match to TRBD2 covers 10 bases. Germline V gives CDR1 MGHRA, CDR2 YSYEKL. V trimming: 1 base; J trimming: 7 bases; junction bases outside the gene matches: 9. The CDR3 is 16 residues long.

The gene calls are TRBV5-6 and TRBJ1-2, with a weak D call TRBD1 (6 bases). Germline CDR1 is SGHDT and CDR2 is YYEEEE. The CDR3 runs 15 residues. Between the trimmed V and J ends, which lost 3 bases and 4 bases, there was a span of 16 bases. For the CDR3, the DNA is TGTGCCAGCAGCTCGACAGGACCGGGAGGCTATGGCTACACCTTC. It yields the protein CASSSTGPGGYGYTF.

This chain links TRBV6-5 with TRBJ2-3, with TRBD2 matching 11 bases. The CDR3 has 14 residues. Germline-derived CDR1 and CDR2 are MNHEY and SVGAGI. V shed 6 bases and J 6 bases; nucleotides not matched to a gene: 5. CDR3 sequence reads: CASRTSGGTDTQYF. The CDR3 DNA follows: TGTGCCAGCAGAACTAGCGGGGGTACTGATACGCAGTATTTT.

This chain joins TRBV7-2 and TRBJ2-1, with 9 bases lining up with TRBD2. Germline V gene data show CDR1 as SGHTA and CDR2 as FQGNSA. The CDR3 consists of 15 residues. Germline trimming cut 7 bases from V and 1 base from J; bases unmatched to any gene: 5. The CDR3 region is CASTRLAVSYNEQFF. DNA for the CDR3: TGTGCCAGCACCCGACTAGCGGTTTCCTACAATGAGCAGTTCTTC.

CDR3 bases: TGTGCGTCGGCTAGCGCCACCGGGGAGCTGTTTTTT. Its translation: CASASATGELFF. This chain links TRBV5-4 with TRBJ2-2; maybe TRBD2 (6 bases). The germline V gene has CDR1 SGHNT and CDR2 YYREEE (reference sequence). The CDR3 contains 12 residues.

The chain uses TRBV28 and TRBJ1-4; 7 positions agree with TRBD1. Germline values: CDR1 MDHEN, CDR2 SYDVKM. The V gene end was trimmed by 3 bases and the J gene end by 7 bases; junction bases not matched to a gene: 8. CDR3 length: 15 amino acids. CDR3 nucleotides: TGTGCCAGCAGTTTGAGAGGGGGCCGAGCTGAAAAACTGTTTTTT. Translation gives CASSLRGGRAEKLFF.

The J gene is TRBJ1-2, the V gene TRBV18, with D perhaps matching TRBD1 (6 bases). Germline V CDR1 and CDR2: KGHSH, LQKENI. V was trimmed by 2 bases and J by 4 bases, leaving 11 bases between them. The length of the CDR3 is 14 residues. The CDR3 loop reads CASSPTRDTYGYTF. The CDR3 coding sequence is TGTGCCAGCTCACCAACTCGGGACACCTATGGCTACACCTTC.

The chain employs TRBV18 and TRBJ2-3, with D perhaps matching TRBD2 (5 bases). Trimming cost V 2 bases and J 4 bases, with 7 bases left between them. This CDR3 comprises 13 residues. The germline V gene encodes CDR1 KGHSH and CDR2 LQKENI. The CDR3 loop is CASSPEGPDTQYF. CDR3 DNA: TGTGCCAGCTCACCAGAGGGCCCAGATACGCAGTATTTT.